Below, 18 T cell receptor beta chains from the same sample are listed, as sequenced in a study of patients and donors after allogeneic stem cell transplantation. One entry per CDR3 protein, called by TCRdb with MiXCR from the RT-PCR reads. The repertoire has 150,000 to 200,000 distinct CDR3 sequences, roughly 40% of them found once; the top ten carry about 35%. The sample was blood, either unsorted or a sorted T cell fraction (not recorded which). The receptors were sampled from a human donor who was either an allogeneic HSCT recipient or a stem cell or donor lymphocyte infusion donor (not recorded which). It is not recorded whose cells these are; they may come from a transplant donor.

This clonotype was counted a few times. The CDR3: CSVELASGTNEQFF. In DNA, the CDR3 is TGCAGCGTTGAATTGGCTAGCGGGACCAATGAGCAGTTCTTC. This chain uses TRBV29-1 with TRBJ2-1; 9 bases are a match to TRBD2. The germline V gene encodes CDR1 SQVTM and CDR2 ANQGSEA. Germline trimming cut 2 bases from V and 6 bases from J; bases unmatched to any gene: 5. The CDR3 spans 14 residues.

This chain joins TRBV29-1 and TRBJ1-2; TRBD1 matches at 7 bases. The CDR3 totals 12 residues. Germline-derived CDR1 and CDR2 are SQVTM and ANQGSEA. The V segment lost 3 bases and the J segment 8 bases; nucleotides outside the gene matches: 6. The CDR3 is CSVEDRQRGYTF. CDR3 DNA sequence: TGCAGCGTTGAGGACAGGCAGCGGGGCTACACCTTC.

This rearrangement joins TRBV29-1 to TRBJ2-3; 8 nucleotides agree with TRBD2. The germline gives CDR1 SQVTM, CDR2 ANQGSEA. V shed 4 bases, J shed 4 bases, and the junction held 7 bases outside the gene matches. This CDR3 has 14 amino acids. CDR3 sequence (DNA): TGCAGCGTTGTTAGCGGGAAGGGCGCAGATACGCAGTATTTT. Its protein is CSVVSGKGADTQYF.

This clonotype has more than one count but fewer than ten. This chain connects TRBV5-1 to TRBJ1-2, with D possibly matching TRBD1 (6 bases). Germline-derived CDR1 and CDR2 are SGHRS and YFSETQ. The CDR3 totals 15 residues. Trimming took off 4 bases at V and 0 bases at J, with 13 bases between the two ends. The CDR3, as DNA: TGCGCCAGCAGCGGATGGGACATTGCTAACTATGGCTACACCTTC. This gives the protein CASSGWDIANYGYTF.

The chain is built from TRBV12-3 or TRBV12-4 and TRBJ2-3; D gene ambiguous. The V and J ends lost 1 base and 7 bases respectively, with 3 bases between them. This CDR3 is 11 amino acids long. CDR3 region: CASSLGNTQYF. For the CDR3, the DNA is TGTGCCAGCAGTTTAGGCAATACGCAGTATTTT.

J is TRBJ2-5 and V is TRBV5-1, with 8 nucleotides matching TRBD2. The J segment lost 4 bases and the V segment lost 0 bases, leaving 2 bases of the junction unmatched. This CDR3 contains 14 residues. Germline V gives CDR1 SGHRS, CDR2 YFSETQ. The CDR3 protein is CASSLAGRVETQYF. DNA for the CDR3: TGCGCCAGCAGCTTGGCCGGGAGGGTAGAGACCCAGTACTTC.

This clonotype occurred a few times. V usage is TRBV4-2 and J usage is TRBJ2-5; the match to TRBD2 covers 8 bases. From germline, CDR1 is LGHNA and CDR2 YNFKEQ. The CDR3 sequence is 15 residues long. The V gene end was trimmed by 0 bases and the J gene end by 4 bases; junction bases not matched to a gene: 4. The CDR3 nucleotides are TGTGCCAGCAGCCAAGATCAGGCGGGAGGAGAGACCCAGTACTTC. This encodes CASSQDQAGGETQYF.

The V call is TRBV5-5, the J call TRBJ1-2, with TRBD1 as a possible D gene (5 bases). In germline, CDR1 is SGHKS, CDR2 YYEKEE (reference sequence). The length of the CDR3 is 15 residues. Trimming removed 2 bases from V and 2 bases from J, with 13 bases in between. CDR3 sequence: CASSLSPRDNYGYTF. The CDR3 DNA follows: TGTGCCAGCAGCTTAAGCCCAAGGGACAACTATGGCTACACCTTC.

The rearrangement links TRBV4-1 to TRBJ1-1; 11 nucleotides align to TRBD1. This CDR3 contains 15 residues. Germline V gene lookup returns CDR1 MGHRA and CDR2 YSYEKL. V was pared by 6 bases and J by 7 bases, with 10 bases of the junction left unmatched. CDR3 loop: CASRGQGAPGDEAFF. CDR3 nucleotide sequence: TGCGCCAGCAGAGGACAGGGGGCGCCTGGGGATGAAGCTTTCTTT.

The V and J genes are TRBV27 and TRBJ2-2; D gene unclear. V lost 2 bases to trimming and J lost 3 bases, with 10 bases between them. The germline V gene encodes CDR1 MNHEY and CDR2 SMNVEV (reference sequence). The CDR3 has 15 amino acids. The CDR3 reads CASSLRREHTGELFF. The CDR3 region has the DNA TGTGCCAGCAGTTTACGTAGGGAACACACCGGGGAGCTGTTTTTT.

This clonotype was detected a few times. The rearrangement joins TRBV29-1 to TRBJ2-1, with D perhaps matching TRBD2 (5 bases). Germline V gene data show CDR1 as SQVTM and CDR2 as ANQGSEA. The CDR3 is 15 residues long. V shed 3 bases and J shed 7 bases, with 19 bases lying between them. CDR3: CSVECRDRATNEQFF. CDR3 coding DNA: TGCAGCGTTGAGTGTCGGGATAGGGCTACAAATGAGCAGTTCTTC.

CDR3 sequence reads: CASSVGGSSGDTEAFF. In DNA, the CDR3 is TGTGCCAGCAGCGTTGGAGGCTCGTCGGGGGACACTGAAGCTTTCTTT. V gene TRBV9 combines with J gene TRBJ1-1, with a weak D call TRBD1 (5 bases). Trimming shortened V by 2 bases and J by 3 bases, and 17 bases separated the two germline ends. CDR1 is SGDLS, CDR2 YYNGEE, per germline. The CDR3 totals 16 residues.

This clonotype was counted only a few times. The CDR3 loop is CTSSLAASGSNEQFF. DNA of the CDR3: TGTACGAGCAGTTTAGCGGCTAGCGGGAGTAATGAGCAGTTCTTC. The chain links TRBV12-3 or TRBV12-4 to TRBJ2-1; 10 bases map to TRBD2. The CDR3 loop spans 15 amino acids.

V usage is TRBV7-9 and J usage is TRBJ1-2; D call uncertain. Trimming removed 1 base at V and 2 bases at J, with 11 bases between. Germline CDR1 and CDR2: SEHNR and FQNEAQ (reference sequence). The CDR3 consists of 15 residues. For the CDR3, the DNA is TGTGCCAGCAGCTTAGAGGGAAAAGGAAACTATGGCTACACCTTC. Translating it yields CASSLEGKGNYGYTF.

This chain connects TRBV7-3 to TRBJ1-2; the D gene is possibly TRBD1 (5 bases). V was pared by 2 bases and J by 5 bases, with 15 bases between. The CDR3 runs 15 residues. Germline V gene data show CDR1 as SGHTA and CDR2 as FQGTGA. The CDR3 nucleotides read TGTGCCAGCAGCTTAGGGGACGTGGGGATTTATGGCTACACCTTC. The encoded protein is CASSLGDVGIYGYTF.

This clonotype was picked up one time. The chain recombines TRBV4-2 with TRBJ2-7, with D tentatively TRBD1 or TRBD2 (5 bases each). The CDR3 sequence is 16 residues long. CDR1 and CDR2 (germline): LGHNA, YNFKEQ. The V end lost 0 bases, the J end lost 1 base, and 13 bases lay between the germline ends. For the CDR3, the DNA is TGTGCCAGCAGCCAAGATAGTTCGGGACCATCCTACGAGCAGTACTTC. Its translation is CASSQDSSGPSYEQYF.

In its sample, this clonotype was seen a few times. The CDR3 nucleotides read TGCAGCGTTGAGGGGACAGACTATGGCTACACCTTC. Protein: CSVEGTDYGYTF. The chain is built from TRBV29-1 and TRBJ1-2; 7 positions match TRBD1. Germline lookup yields CDR1 SQVTM and CDR2 ANQGSEA. The J segment lost 3 bases and the V segment lost 3 bases, leaving 1 base of the junction unmatched. The length of the CDR3 is 12 residues.

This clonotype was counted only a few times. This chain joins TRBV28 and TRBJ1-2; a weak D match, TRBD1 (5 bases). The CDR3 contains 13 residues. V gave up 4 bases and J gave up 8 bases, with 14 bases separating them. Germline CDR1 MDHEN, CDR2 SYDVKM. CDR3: CASSSTVFLGYTF. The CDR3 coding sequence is TGTGCCAGCAGTTCGACAGTCTTCTTGGGCTACACCTTC.